This TCR beta chain is from a study of shared clonotypes between healthy human individuals. Study-wide results and limits: Compared with memory subsets, naive subsets generally had larger estimated richness. The represented genetic and exposure-history diversity was limited by the small number of donors. Sampling was confined to blood; repertoires within tissues likely differ.

Assay: immunoSEQ multiplex PCR; the TCRdb copy retains only in-frame clones and omits some. The sample shows 2 million to 2.5 million clones, under 95% of them seen only once. The trim removed 5 bases at V and 4 bases at J, leaving 8 bases unmatched. This CDR3 region has 16 residues. CDR1 is MDHEN and CDR2 is SYDVKM in the germline V gene. Naive CD8 cells were CD45RO-negative, positively selected for CCR7, excluding terminally differentiated effector memory CD45RA+ cells. A note on this clone: No antigen is known for it.

The sequenced sample was naive CD8+ T cells from PBMCs. The receptor was derived from a young man in good health. Some clones in this sample may be carry-over from other donors' samples. V gene TRBV28 combines with J gene TRBJ2-7; TRBD2 matches 13 bases. This CDR3 is CASSPTRTSGRYEQYF. CDR3 coding DNA: TGTGCCAGCAGTCCGACCCGGACTAGCGGGAGATACGAGCAGTACTTC.